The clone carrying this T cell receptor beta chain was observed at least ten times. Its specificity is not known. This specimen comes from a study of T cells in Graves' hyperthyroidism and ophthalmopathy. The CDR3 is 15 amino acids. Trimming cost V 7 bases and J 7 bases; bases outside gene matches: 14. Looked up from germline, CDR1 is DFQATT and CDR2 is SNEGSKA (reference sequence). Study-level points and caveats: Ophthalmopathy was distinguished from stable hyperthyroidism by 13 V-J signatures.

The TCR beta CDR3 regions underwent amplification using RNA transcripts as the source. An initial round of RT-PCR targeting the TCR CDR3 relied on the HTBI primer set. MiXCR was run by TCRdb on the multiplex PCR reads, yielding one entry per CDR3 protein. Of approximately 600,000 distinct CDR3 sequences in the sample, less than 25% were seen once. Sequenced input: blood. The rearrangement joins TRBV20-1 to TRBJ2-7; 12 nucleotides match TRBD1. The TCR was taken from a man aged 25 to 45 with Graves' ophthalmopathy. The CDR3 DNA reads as TGCAGTGTATTCAGCCCCGGGACAGGGGGCTGGGAGCAGTACTTC. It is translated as CSVFSPGTGGWEQYF.